This entry lists 10 T cell receptor beta chains sequenced from one sample in a study of cytomegalovirus exposure and HLA in healthy donors. The PCR contained 60 Vbeta and 13 Jbeta primers. Profiled with immunoSEQ multiplex PCR; TCRdb holds only in-frame clones, not every one. The sample has more than 110,000 clones, approximately 83% seen once. Sequencing was performed on PBMCs. The origin of the receptors is a man in his forties or fifties in good health and CMV-seropositive.

This chain links TRBV13 with TRBJ1-1, with no clear D. V was shortened by 5 bases and J by 0 bases, with 13 bases between the two germline ends. The CDR3 has 15 amino acids. Germline values: CDR1 PRHDT, CDR2 FYEKMQ (reference sequence). CDR3 bases: TGTGCCAGCAGCCCGACTTTCGTGATGAACACTGAAGCTTTCTTT. This sequence encodes CASSPTFVMNTEAFF.

J is TRBJ1-5 and V is TRBV6-6; TRBD1 aligns across 10 bases. The V and J ends lost 4 bases and 5 bases, in that order; junction bases with no gene match: 8. In germline, CDR1 is MNHNY, CDR2 SVGAGI (reference sequence). The CDR3 has 16 residues. In nucleotides, the CDR3 is TGTGCCAGCAGTTCCGACAGGGGGCCGAGATATCAGCCCCAGCATTTT. Translating it yields CASSSDRGPRYQPQHF.

The chain joins TRBV7-2 to TRBJ2-7; TRBD2 matches 7 bases. Germline V CDR1 and CDR2: SGHTA, FQGNSA. The CDR3 runs to 13 residues. Trimming cost V 2 bases and J 7 bases; bases outside gene matches: 5. In DNA form, the CDR3 reads TGTGCCAGCAGCTTACTGCGGGGGAATGAGCAGTACTTC. The encoded protein is CASSLLRGNEQYF. The whole variable domain, filled in from reference TRBV7-2 and TRBJ2-7, reads GAGVSQSPSNKVTEKGKDVELRCDPISGHTALYWYRQSLGQGLEFLIYFQGNSAPDKSGLPSDRFSAERTGGSVSTLTIQRTQQEDSAVYLCASSLLRGNEQYFGPGTRLTVT.

The rearrangement links TRBV30 to TRBJ1-2; D possibly corresponds to TRBD1 (5 bases). The CDR3 covers 13 residues. CDR1 and CDR2 (germline): GTSNPN, SVGIG (reference sequence). V gave up 5 bases and J gave up 2 bases, with 12 bases separating them. This chain's CDR3 is CAWEDRLNYGYTF. Here the CDR3 DNA reads TGTGCCTGGGAAGACAGACTGAACTATGGCTACACCTTC.

The rearrangement links TRBV6-5 to TRBJ1-2; D uncertain. The CDR3 covers 14 residues. Trimming took off 0 bases at V and 1 base at J, with 6 bases between the two ends. The germline V gene encodes CDR1 MNHEY and CDR2 SVGAGI. Here the CDR3 DNA reads TGTGCCAGCAGTTACTCGTCCAATAACTATGGCTACACCTTC. It specifies CASSYSSNNYGYTF.

The chain uses TRBV19 and TRBJ1-6; 7 nucleotides line up with TRBD1. CDR3 size: 15 residues. Trimming took 6 bases from V and 9 from J; bases not matched to a gene: 11. Germline V gives CDR1 LNHDA, CDR2 SQIVND (reference sequence). This chain's CDR3 is CASRLGRQGVSPLHF. CDR3 DNA sequence: TGTGCCAGTAGGCTCGGGCGCCAGGGGGTTTCACCCCTCCACTTT.

The chain carries TRBV5-1 and TRBJ2-7; D might be TRBD1 (8 bases). The CDR3 totals 15 residues. V lost 2 bases and J 3 bases, leaving 15 bases between the germline ends. CDR1 SGHRS and CDR2 YFSETQ come from the germline V gene. The CDR3 DNA follows: TGCGCCAGCAGCTTATCACAGGGGGGGGGCTACGAGCAGTACTTC. As protein: CASSLSQGGGYEQYF.

The chain is built from TRBV18 and TRBJ1-2, with D perhaps matching TRBD1 (6 bases). V dropped 1 base and J dropped 0 bases, with 12 bases sitting between them. The CDR3 runs to 16 residues. The germline gives CDR1 KGHSH, CDR2 LQKENI. In DNA, the CDR3 is TGTGCCAGCTCACCACTCCGACAGGATTCTAACTATGGCTACACCTTC. It translates to CASSPLRQDSNYGYTF.

This clone showed up just once. CDR3 sequence reads: CSAGTGNEQFF. Written as DNA, the CDR3 is TGCAGTGCCGGGACAGGCAATGAGCAGTTCTTC. This rearrangement joins TRBV20-1 to TRBJ2-1, with TRBD1 identical over 8 bases. The CDR3 consists of 11 residues. Germline V gene sequence: CDR1 DFQATT, CDR2 SNEGSKA (reference sequence). The V and J ends lost 6 bases and 6 bases, in that order; junction bases with no gene match: 1.

V is TRBV11-3 and J is TRBJ1-2; D not certain. Trimming took 5 bases from V and 8 from J, leaving 18 bases between them. CDR1 is SGHNT and CDR2 is YENEEA in the germline V gene. The CDR3 contains 14 residues. The CDR3 bases are TGTGCCAGCAGCCGCGAACCGGAGACTCGGGGCTACACCTTC. Residues: CASSREPETRGYTF.